This T cell receptor (beta chain) was obtained from a study of T cells after yellow fever vaccination. The CDR3 covers 17 residues. Germline lookup yields CDR1 KGHDR and CDR2 SFDVKD. V was pared by 3 bases and J by 0 bases, with 7 bases of the junction left unmatched. Study conclusions and caveats: Subsequent booster samples again held most clones from primary vaccination (roughly 95% CD4, approximately 86% CD8).

TCRdb reanalysed the 5' RACE reads using MiXCR and keeps one entry per CDR3 protein. The top ten clones hold approximately 12% of a sample with over 25,000 distinct CDR3 sequences, about 5.5% of them seen once. This clonotype was counted at least ten times. This clonotype originated in a young man who received the YFV17D yellow fever vaccine. This rearrangement joins TRBV24-1 to TRBJ2-1, with 7 bases that match TRBD2. Sequenced here: PBMCs, either bulk or a sorted T-cell subset (CD4+, CD8+, memory, or dextramer-sorted; not recorded which), sampled 15 days after the yellow fever booster vaccination. CDR3 DNA: TGTGCCACCAGTGATCCCGGGGAGGGAAGCTCCTACAATGAGCAGTTCTTC. It translates to CATSDPGEGSSYNEQFF.